Described below is a single T cell receptor (beta chain) sequence and its context. Its antigen is not known. Trimming took 7 bases from V and 2 from J; bases not matched to a gene: 8. Germline V gene lookup returns CDR1 MNHEY and CDR2 SVGEGT. This CDR3 has 15 residues. The data stem from a study of metastatic and nonmetastatic thyroid tumors. Study-wide background: Thyroid patients, malignant and benign, had repertoires compared across blood and tumor or nodule tissue.

Notes on the study in general: Versus benign nodules, malignant thyroid tumors reportedly had significantly higher TCR beta diversity, in blood and tumor.

Patients were all untreated before their thyroid surgery. In the original analysis: Researchers built a distant-metastasis classifier for papillary thyroid cancer that drew on CDR3 differences across clinicopathological groups. TCRdb reanalyzed the PCR reads via MiXCR. None of the V and J calls come from the authors' own analysis; TCRdb made them. Found here are 25,000 to 35,000 clones, 25% to 30% of them singletons; the top ten hold more than 25%. The specimen sequenced was blood. This TCR was recovered from a female donor with papillary thyroid cancer or a benign thyroid nodule (not recorded which). Some clones in this sample may be carry-over from other donors' samples. V usage is TRBV6-2 or TRBV6-3 and J usage is TRBJ1-2; 9 positions match TRBD1. CDR3 protein: CASKDRTGENYGYTF. CDR3 coding DNA: TGTGCCAGCAAAGATCGGACAGGGGAGAACTATGGCTACACCTTC.